A selection of T cell receptor beta chains follows, all from one sample in a study of shared clonotypes between healthy human individuals. TCRdb's table, derived via immunoSEQ multiplex PCR, lists solely in-frame clones and lacks some. The data hold some 2,000,000 clones, with nearly 97% observed a single time. The sample consisted of naive CD4+ T cells sorted from blood. The receptors were gathered from a man aged 18 to 29 in good health. CDR3s include the opening cysteine and the closing phenylalanine or tryptophan. Clone size is given for some rows only: seen once, a few or many times, or a class if the clone is expanded.

V: TRBV29-1; size: NA; J: TRBJ2-7; CDR3: CSVLHRDRGPHEQYF
V: TRBV2; size: NA; J: TRBJ2-7; CDR3: CASNGQGYEQYF
V: TRBV5-1; size: once; J: TRBJ2-7; CDR3: CASSPPGLGTYEQYF
V: TRBV9; size: NA; J: TRBJ2-1; CDR3: CASSVWGYANNEQFF
V: TRBV29-1; size: NA; J: TRBJ2-2; CDR3: CSVEEAGPGPTGELFF
V: TRBV4-1; size: NA; J: TRBJ2-6; CDR3: CASSHPPKPGTGANVLTF
V: TRBV27; size: NA; J: TRBJ1-5; CDR3: CASSTPDREYEPQHF
V: TRBV10-1; size: NA; J: TRBJ2-3; CDR3: CASGDGRLDTQYF
V: TRBV7-3; size: NA; J: TRBJ1-2; CDR3: CASSLDNNYGYTF
V: TRBV30; size: NA; J: TRBJ1-5; CDR3: CAWSGPGWPQHF
V: TRBV7-9; size: NA; J: TRBJ1-1; CDR3: CASNPQRGMNTEAFF
V: TRBV5-1; size: NA; J: TRBJ1-2; CDR3: CASSLEGTTNYGYTF
V: TRBV20-1; size: NA; J: TRBJ2-3; CDR3: CSATYTDTQYF